The clone carrying this TCR beta chain was detected ten times or more. The data originate from a study of T cells in Graves' hyperthyroidism and ophthalmopathy. Patients with uncontrolled infections, other autoimmune diseases, pregnancy or lactation were excluded. Amplified TCR beta CDR3 regions derived from RNA transcripts. A set of HTBI primers served as the primers for a first-round RT-PCR of the TCR CDR3. TCRdb reanalysed the multiplex PCR reads using MiXCR and keeps one entry per CDR3 protein. The sample comprises 300,000 to 400,000 distinct CDR3 sequences, roughly 18% of which are singletons, and about 38% rests with the top ten. Germline values: CDR1 SNHLY, CDR2 FYNNEI. The CDR3 length is 13 residues. Trimming removed 10 bases from V and 0 bases from J, with 9 bases in between.

The receptor was derived from a man between 18 and 29 years old with Graves' ophthalmopathy. The chain recombines TRBV2 with TRBJ1-4; a weak D match, TRBD1 (5 bases). Specimen: blood. The CDR3 DNA sequence: TGTGCCAACCAGGGTCCAACTAATGAAAAACTGTTTTTT. Translating gives CANQGPTNEKLFF.